The 17 T cell receptor beta chains reported below all come from one sample, sequenced in a study of identical twins (dated by TCRdb to the mid-2010s). The library was produced with 5' RACE. The reads were generated on an Illumina HiSeq 2000. TCRdb itself trimmed the public reads at Q25 with fastp, ran MiXCR and retained productive beta chains. Every CDR3 protein is listed once, alongside the most common genes and DNA of its rows. In all, the sample holds about 810,000 distinct CDR3 sequences, and around an eighth of those were seen once. About 1.5% of the sample is taken by the ten largest. The same specimen was also included in a second study, on yellow fever vaccine responses in identical twins.

Sequences were obtained from PBMCs. The receptors originated from a woman aged 18-29 years in good health.

This clonotype has at least ten counts. The chain joins TRBV12-3 or TRBV12-4 to TRBJ1-1; D is ambiguous. This CDR3 contains 15 residues. Trimming stripped 2 bases from V and 0 bases from J, with 10 bases between. CDR3 bases: TGTGCCAGCAGTTTAAGTCCATCGATGAACACTGAAGCTTTCTTT. Translation gives CASSLSPSMNTEAFF.

The table lists this clonotype with many counts. The V and J genes are TRBV6-1 and TRBJ1-1; D may be TRBD1 (6 bases). There are 13 residues in the CDR3. The V and J ends lost 6 bases and 8 bases respectively, with 16 bases between them. CDR1 and CDR2 from the germline V gene are MNHNS and SASEGT. This chain's CDR3 is CASRPLTGNEAFF. CDR3 sequence (DNA): TGTGCCAGCAGGCCTTTGACAGGAAACGAAGCTTTCTTT.

The V and J genes are TRBV7-9 and TRBJ1-6; no clear D gene. Per germline, CDR1 SEHNR and CDR2 FQNEAQ (reference sequence). The CDR3 length is 13 residues. Deletions cut 5 bases from V and 6 bases from J, with 8 bases between. The CDR3 DNA reads as TGTGCCAGCAGCAAGGGTCCTAATTCACCCCTCCACTTT. Protein sequence: CASSKGPNSPLHF.

The chain carries TRBV6-5 and TRBJ1-2, with D uncertain. This CDR3 has 11 residues. CDR1 is MNHEY, CDR2 SVGAGI, per germline. CDR3 coding DNA: TGTTGCCCGATGCGGCCTGAGGGCTACACCTTC. It codes for CCPMRPEGYTF.

This clonotype was counted at least ten times. V gene TRBV9 combines with J gene TRBJ2-1, with D hard to call. This CDR3 is 13 amino acids long. Trimming removed 0 bases from V and 2 bases from J, with 3 bases in between. Germline assignment: CDR1 SGDLS and CDR2 YYNGEE. Here the CDR3 DNA reads TGTGCCAGCAGCGTAGAAACCTACAATGAGCAGTTCTTC. This sequence encodes CASSVETYNEQFF.

This clonotype was detected only a few times. This chain connects TRBV6-1 to TRBJ1-1, with 9 bases aligning to TRBD1. V lost 5 bases to trimming and J lost 0 bases; unmatched junction nucleotides: 7. Germline V CDR1 and CDR2: MNHNS, SASEGT. CDR3 size: 16 residues. CDR3 sequence: CASSPTGGWVNTEAFF. CDR3 in DNA: TGTGCCAGCAGTCCTACAGGGGGCTGGGTGAACACTGAAGCTTTCTTT.

The CDR3 spells CSARDWEGGEDTQYF. The CDR3 DNA is TGCAGTGCTAGAGATTGGGAGGGAGGGGAAGATACGCAGTATTTT. The chain joins TRBV20-1 to TRBJ2-3; TRBD2 matches at 7 bases. The CDR3 consists of 15 residues. Unmatched junction bases numbered 8, after V lost 0 bases and J lost 5 bases. The germline V gene has CDR1 DFQATT and CDR2 SNEGSKA (reference sequence).

This clonotype has only a few counts. This chain links TRBV7-9 with TRBJ1-4; no definite D call. The CDR3 runs 14 residues. Germline V lookup: CDR1 SEHNR, CDR2 FQNEAQ (reference sequence). V lost 2 bases and J 3 bases, leaving 7 bases between the germline ends. This CDR3 is CASSLREANEKLFF. As DNA, the CDR3 is TGTGCCAGCAGCTTAAGGGAAGCTAATGAAAAACTGTTTTTT.

This rearrangement joins TRBV24-1 to TRBJ2-5; D call uncertain. Germline V gene sequence: CDR1 KGHDR, CDR2 SFDVKD. V was pared by 1 base and J by 0 bases, with 5 bases between. This CDR3 contains 14 residues. CDR3 loop: CATSDFPYQETQYF. In nucleotides, the CDR3 is TGTGCCACCAGTGATTTCCCGTACCAAGAGACCCAGTACTTC.

This clonotype was seen more than once but under ten times. The J gene is TRBJ2-7, the V gene TRBV9; D is perhaps TRBD2 (6 bases). The CDR3 spans 16 residues. V was shortened by 0 bases and J by 1 base, with 14 bases between the two germline ends. Per germline, CDR1 SGDLS and CDR2 YYNGEE. Here the CDR3 DNA reads TGTGCCAGCAGCGTAGATGGCGGGAAGGGGTCCTACGAGCAGTACTTC. It is translated as CASSVDGGKGSYEQYF.

The V call is TRBV24-1, the J call TRBJ2-3, with 14 bases identical to TRBD2. The germline V gene encodes CDR1 KGHDR and CDR2 SFDVKD. The CDR3 is made up of 22 amino acids. Losses at the gene ends were 2 bases for V and 2 bases for J; bases not matched to a gene: 17. The CDR3 sequence: CATSDSRRTSGRWPLSTDTQYF. CDR3 bases: TGTGCCACCAGTGATTCCCGACGGACTAGCGGGAGGTGGCCGTTATCCACAGATACGCAGTATTTT.

This clonotype was picked up many times. This chain joins TRBV6-5 and TRBJ1-2, with D maybe TRBD1 (6 bases). Germline lookup yields CDR1 MNHEY and CDR2 SVGAGI. V shed 4 bases and J shed 3 bases, with 9 bases lying between them. This CDR3 is 13 amino acids long. CDR3 coding DNA: TGTGCCAGCAGTTCGGACAGATACTATGGCTACACCTTC. Its protein product is CASSSDRYYGYTF.

V is TRBV29-1 and J is TRBJ2-2; D possibly uses TRBD1 or TRBD2 (5 bases each). Germline CDR1 SQVTM, CDR2 ANQGSEA. The V and J ends lost 6 bases and 4 bases respectively, with 12 bases between them. This CDR3 is 13 amino acids long. CDR3 protein: CSVGERGTGELFF. In nucleotides, the CDR3 is TGCAGCGTGGGGGAGAGGGGCACCGGGGAGCTGTTTTTT.

The chain couples TRBV5-6 to TRBJ2-1; D is undetermined. CDR1 is SGHDT and CDR2 is YYEEEE in the germline V gene. There are 13 residues in the CDR3. Trimming shortened V by 4 bases and J by 9 bases, and 14 bases separated the two germline ends. The CDR3 is CASSNSPWSEQFF. The CDR3, as DNA: TGTGCCAGCAGCAACTCTCCTTGGAGTGAGCAGTTCTTC.

This clonotype came up a few times. The J gene is TRBJ2-7, the V gene TRBV2; tentative D call: TRBD2 (5 bases). The CDR3 extends over 11 amino acids. Germline CDR1 SNHLY, CDR2 FYNNEI. V was trimmed by 9 bases and J by 4 bases, leaving 10 bases between them. In DNA form, the CDR3 reads TGTGCCAGGAGAGGGTGGTACGAGCAGTACGTC. Protein: CARRGWYEQYV.

This chain links TRBV6-1 with TRBJ1-4; 8 bases agree with TRBD1. The CDR3 spans 14 residues. The junction had 6 bases not matched to a gene; V was cut back by 4 bases and J by 8 bases. The germline V gene has CDR1 MNHNS and CDR2 SASEGT. Here the CDR3 DNA reads TGTGCCAGCAGTGTACGAACAGGGGGGGAAAAACTGTTTTTT. Translated, it gives CASSVRTGGEKLFF.

The V and J genes are TRBV27 and TRBJ1-2; the D is unclear. CDR1 and CDR2 (germline): MNHEY, SMNVEV (reference sequence). Between the trimmed V and J ends, which lost 1 base and 2 bases, there was a span of 11 bases. The CDR3 covers 15 residues. The CDR3 protein is CASSLLGIRNYGYTF. The CDR3 region has the DNA TGTGCCAGCAGTTTATTAGGTATACGGAACTATGGCTACACCTTC.